This TCR beta chain originates from a study of blood T cell repertoires in COVID-19. Overall study context: Sample material is recorded as cDNA or gDNA derived from T cells, B-cell-depleted T cells, or PBMCs.

Unmatched junction bases numbered 4, after V lost 3 bases and J lost 5 bases. The CDR3 consists of 15 residues. Germline V gene data show CDR1 as KGHDR and CDR2 as SFDVKD. Only in-frame clones appear in the TCRdb table, and some are missing; sequencing was by immunoSEQ multiplex PCR. The table lists under 500,000 clones, more than 85% of them singletons. This receptor was taken from a woman in her 30s with acute or convalescent COVID-19. V and J are TRBV24-1 and TRBJ2-5, with 11 bases matching TRBD1. Sequencing was carried out using peripheral blood. In DNA, the CDR3 is TGTGCCACCAGTGATCGGACAGGGGGCGTGGAGACCCAGTACTTC. Its translation is CATSDRTGGVETQYF.